Sequencing of this T cell receptor (beta chain) was carried out in a study of CD8 T cells in ankylosing spondylitis. Study-wide results and limits: Earlier authors reported some of these motif variants in reactive arthritis synovial fluid and blood. Characteristic, it appeared, of ankylosing spondylitis blood was a TCR beta motif of eight highly homologous variants.

This clonotype was counted between two and nine times. As yet, its antigen is unknown. Germline CDR1 LGHDT, CDR2 YNNKEL (reference sequence). This CDR3 contains 18 residues. The V end lost 0 bases, the J end lost 0 bases, and 15 bases lay between the germline ends. MiXCR, applied by TCRdb to the 5' RACE reads, yields one record per CDR3 protein. The sample carries approximately 500,000 distinct CDR3 sequences, 10% to 15% recorded once. This TCR was recovered from a male donor with ankylosing spondylitis. Sequenced sample: blood, either unsorted or a sorted T cell fraction (not recorded which). The genes are TRBV3-1 and TRBJ2-1; maybe TRBD2 (5 bases). The CDR3 here is CASSQETGGPSSYNEQFF. In DNA form, the CDR3 reads TGTGCCAGCAGCCAAGAAACGGGCGGGCCAAGCTCCTACAATGAGCAGTTCTTC.